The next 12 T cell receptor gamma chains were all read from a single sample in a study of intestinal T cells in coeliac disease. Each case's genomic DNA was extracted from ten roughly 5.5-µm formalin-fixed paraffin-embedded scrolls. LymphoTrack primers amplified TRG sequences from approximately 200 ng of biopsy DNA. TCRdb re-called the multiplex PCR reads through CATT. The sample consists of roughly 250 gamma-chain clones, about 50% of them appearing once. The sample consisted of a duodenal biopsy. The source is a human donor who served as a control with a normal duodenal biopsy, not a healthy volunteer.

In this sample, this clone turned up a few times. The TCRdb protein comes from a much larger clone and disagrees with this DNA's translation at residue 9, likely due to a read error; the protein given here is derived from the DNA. The CDR3 nucleotides read TGTGCTGCGTGGGATTATTTCACTGATTGGTTCAAGATATTT. It is translated as CAAWDYFTDWFKIF. The chain carries TRGV10 and TRGJP1. TRGV10 is identified as an open reading frame with a role that is uncertain. This CDR3 is built from 14 residues.

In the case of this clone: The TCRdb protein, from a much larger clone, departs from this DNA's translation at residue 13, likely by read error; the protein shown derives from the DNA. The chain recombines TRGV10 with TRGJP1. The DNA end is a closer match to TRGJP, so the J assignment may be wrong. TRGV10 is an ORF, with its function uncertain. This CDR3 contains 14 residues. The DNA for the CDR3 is TGTGCTGCGTGGGATTATTTCACTGGTTGGTTCAAGGTATTT. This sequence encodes CAAWDYFTGWFKVF.

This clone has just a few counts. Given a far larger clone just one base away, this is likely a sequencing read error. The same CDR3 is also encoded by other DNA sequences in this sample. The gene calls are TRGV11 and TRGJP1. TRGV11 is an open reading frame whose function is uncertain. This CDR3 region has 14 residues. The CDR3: CACWIRHAGWFKIF. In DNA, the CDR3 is TGTGCCTGCTGGATCAGGCACGCTGGTTGGTTCAAGATATTT.

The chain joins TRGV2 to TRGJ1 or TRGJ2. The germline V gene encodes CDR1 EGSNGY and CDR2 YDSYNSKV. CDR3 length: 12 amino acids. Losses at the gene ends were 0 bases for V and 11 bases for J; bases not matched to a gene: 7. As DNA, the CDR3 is TGTGCCACCTGGGACGGGGCGTACCAGAAACTCTTT. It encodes CATWDGAYQKLF.

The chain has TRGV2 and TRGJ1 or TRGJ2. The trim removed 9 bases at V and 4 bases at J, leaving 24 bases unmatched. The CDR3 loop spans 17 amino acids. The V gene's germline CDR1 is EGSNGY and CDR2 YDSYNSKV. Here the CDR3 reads CATLPFQVKRVYYKKLF. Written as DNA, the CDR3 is TGTGCCACCCTCCCCTTCCAGGTTAAAAGGGTGTATTATAAGAAACTCTTT.

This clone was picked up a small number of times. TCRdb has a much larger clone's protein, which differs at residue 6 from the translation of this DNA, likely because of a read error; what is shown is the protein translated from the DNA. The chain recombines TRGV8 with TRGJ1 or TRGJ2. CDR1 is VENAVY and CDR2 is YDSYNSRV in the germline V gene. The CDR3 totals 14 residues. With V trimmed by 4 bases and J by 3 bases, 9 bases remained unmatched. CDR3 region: CATWDLSFYYKKLF. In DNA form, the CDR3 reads TGTGCCACCTGGGACCTTTCGTTTTATTATAAGAAACTCTTT.

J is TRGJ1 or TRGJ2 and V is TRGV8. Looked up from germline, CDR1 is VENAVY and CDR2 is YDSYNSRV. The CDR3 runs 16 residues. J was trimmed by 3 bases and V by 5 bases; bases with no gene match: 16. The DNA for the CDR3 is TGTGCCACCTGGGGAAGGGGGTTTAAGGGTTATTATAAGAAACTCTTT. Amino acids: CATWGRGFKGYYKKLF.

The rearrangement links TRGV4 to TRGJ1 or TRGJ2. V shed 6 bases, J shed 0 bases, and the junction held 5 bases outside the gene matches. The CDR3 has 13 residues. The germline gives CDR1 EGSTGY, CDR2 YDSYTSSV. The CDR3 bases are TGTGCCACCTGGACTGCGAATTATTATAAGAAACTCTTT. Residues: CATWTANYYKKLF.

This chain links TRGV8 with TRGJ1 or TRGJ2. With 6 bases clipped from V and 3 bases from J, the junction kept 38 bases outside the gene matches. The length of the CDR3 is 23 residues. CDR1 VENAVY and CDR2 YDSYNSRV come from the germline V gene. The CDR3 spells CATWYHATRQSHSTVTGYYKKLF. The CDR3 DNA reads TGTGCCACCTGGTACCACGCAACCAGACAGAGTCACTCCACCGTCACAGGTTATTATAAGAAACTCTTT.

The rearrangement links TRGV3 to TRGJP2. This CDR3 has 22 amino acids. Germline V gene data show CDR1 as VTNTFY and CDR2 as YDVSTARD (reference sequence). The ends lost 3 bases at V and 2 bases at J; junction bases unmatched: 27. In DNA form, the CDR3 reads TGTGCCACCTGGGACGAGGCGCTCTGCTCTGCCGACAATACAAGTAGTGATTGGATCAAGACGTTT. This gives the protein CATWDEALCSADNTSSDWIKTF.

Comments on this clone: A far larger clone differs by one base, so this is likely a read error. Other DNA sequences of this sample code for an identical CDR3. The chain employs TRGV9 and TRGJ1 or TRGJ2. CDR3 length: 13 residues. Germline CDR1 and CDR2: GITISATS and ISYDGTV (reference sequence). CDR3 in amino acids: CALWDENYYKKLF. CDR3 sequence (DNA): TGTGCCCTGTGGGATGAGAATTATTATAAGAAACTCTTT.

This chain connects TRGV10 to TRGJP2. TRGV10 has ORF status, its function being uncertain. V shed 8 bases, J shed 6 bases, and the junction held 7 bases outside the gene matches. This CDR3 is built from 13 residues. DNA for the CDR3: TGTGCTGCGTGGGATAAGCGTGATTGGATCAAGACGTTT. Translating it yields CAAWDKRDWIKTF.